This TCR beta chain comes out of a study of blood T cell repertoires in COVID-19. Study as a whole: Samples representing acute and convalescent COVID-19 were sourced from the United States, Italy and Spain.

Here immunoSEQ multiplex PCR was the method, and the copy in TCRdb shows in-frame clones only, minus some. The sample shows tens of thousands of clones, roughly 80% of them seen only once. The V end lost 1 base, the J end lost 4 bases, and 8 bases lay between the germline ends. CDR3 length: 14 amino acids. Germline V CDR1 and CDR2: SNHLY, FYNNEI. Sequenced: peripheral blood. The chain links TRBV2 to TRBJ2-1, with a possible D match to TRBD2 (5 bases). The receptor was derived from a woman in her fifties or sixties with active or convalescent COVID-19. CDR3 sequence: CASSEVEGYNEQFF. For the CDR3, the DNA is TGTGCCAGCAGTGAAGTTGAGGGATACAATGAGCAGTTCTTC.